The present TCR beta chain was sequenced within a study of radiation and T cells in renal cell carcinoma. Noted treatment: treatment-naive control, cytoreductive nephrectomy. Controls were unirradiated tumors from treatment-naive cytoreductive nephrectomy patients. This renal cell carcinoma was of the clear cell type. There are 15 residues in the CDR3. Germline assignment: CDR1 KGHSH and CDR2 LQKENI. With 4 bases removed from V and 2 bases from J, the gap between germline ends came to 14 bases. Whole-study results and caveats: Compared with controls, irradiated tumors showed greater TCR clonality. Dominant CDR3 motifs were more common in irradiated tumors than controls.

For this clone: As yet, its antigen is unknown.

The assay was immunoSEQ multiplex PCR, and TCRdb's table has in-frame clones only and misses some. The sample carries more than 9,500 clones, about 71% recorded once. This specimen was tumor tissue, taken from a patient whose treatment was nephrectomy without radiotherapy. This clonotype originated in a woman older than 75 with renal cell carcinoma. V gene TRBV18 combines with J gene TRBJ2-5; the D gene is possibly TRBD1 (7 bases). Here the CDR3 DNA reads TGTGCCAGCTCACTTGCGGGACAGCTACAAGAGACCCAGTACTTC. This sequence encodes CASSLAGQLQETQYF. Full variable domain (rest looked up from reference TRBV18 and TRBJ2-5): NAGVMQNPRHLVRRRGQEARLRCSPMKGHSHVYWYRQLPEEGLKFMVYLQKENIIDESGMPKERFSAEFPKEGPSILRIQQVVRGDSAAYFCASSLAGQLQETQYFGPGTRLLVL.